The 21 T cell receptor beta chains given below trace back to one sample, sequenced in a study of monozygotic twins with inflammatory bowel disease. TCRdb reprocessed the 5' RACE reads and keeps a single row for each CDR3 protein, giving no DNA. The repertoire table contains under 150,000 distinct CDR3 sequences. Sequencing was done on a sample of blood. These receptor sequences come from a human donor with ulcerative colitis or Crohn's disease, or a healthy co-twin of an affected twin (not recorded which).

V and J are TRBV7-9 and TRBJ2-1; TCRdb proposes TRBD1, but this gene call is untestable without DNA. CDR1 is SEHNR, CDR2 FQNEAQ, per germline (reference sequence). This CDR3 is 16 amino acids long. The CDR3 loop is CASSPQGATTYNEQFF.

This chain's CDR3 is CSARTGYEQYF. This chain uses TRBV20-1 with TRBJ2-7; TCRdb calls TRBD1, which cannot be checked without DNA. Per germline, CDR1 DFQATT and CDR2 SNEGSKA (reference sequence). The CDR3 contains 11 residues.

The chain is built from TRBV6-4 and TRBJ2-7; TCRdb's assignment of TRBD1 cannot be checked, as there is no DNA. CDR3 length: 15 amino acids. Germline V gene lookup returns CDR1 MRHNA and CDR2 SNTAGT. Here the CDR3 reads CASSEQGGGPYEQYF.

The chain uses TRBV5-1 and TRBJ2-1; TCRdb picks TRBD2, but there is no DNA to check that call. The CDR3 is made up of 16 amino acids. CDR1 is SGHRS, CDR2 YFSETQ, per germline. The CDR3 spells CASSSGHHRGGNEQFF.

The chain employs TRBV27 and TRBJ2-7; TCRdb returns TRBD1, unconfirmable since there is no DNA. The CDR3 spans 18 residues. From germline, CDR1 is MNHEY and CDR2 SMNVEV (reference sequence). The CDR3 loop reads CASSLSTIGGQIRYEQYF.

This chain connects TRBV20-1 to TRBJ2-7; the D call from TCRdb, TRBD1, cannot be confirmed without DNA. Germline V gives CDR1 DFQATT, CDR2 SNEGSKA (reference sequence). CDR3 length equals 13 residues. This CDR3 is CSGLRGYIGEQYF.

J is TRBJ2-3 and V is TRBV5-6; TCRdb calls TRBD1, which cannot be checked without DNA. Germline V gene data show CDR1 as SGHDT and CDR2 as YYEEEE. The length of the CDR3 is 16 residues. The chain's CDR3 is CASSPDGAFSTDTQYF. The full variable domain, rest sourced from reference TRBV5-6 and TRBJ2-3, is DAGVTQSPTHLIKTRGQQVTLRCSPKSGHDTVSWYQQALGQGPQFIFQYYEEEERQRGNFPDRFSGHQFPNYSSELNVNALLLGDSALYLCASSPDGAFSTDTQYFGPGTRLTVL.

The V and J genes are TRBV20-1 and TRBJ2-3; without DNA, the TCRdb call of TRBD2 cannot be checked. The length of the CDR3 is 15 residues. Germline V gene data show CDR1 as DFQATT and CDR2 as SNEGSKA (reference sequence). CDR3 sequence: CSARDIGQGTDTQYF.

This sequence joins TRBV5-1 and TRBJ2-2; the D gene TCRdb calls, TRBD1, cannot be checked with no DNA. The germline CDR1 and CDR2 sequences are SGHRS and YFSETQ. This CDR3 has 16 amino acids. The CDR3 reads CASSFIGTASSGELFF.

The V call is TRBV5-1, the J call TRBJ2-1; TCRdb calls TRBD1, which cannot be checked without DNA. CDR3 length: 14 amino acids. The germline gives CDR1 SGHRS, CDR2 YFSETQ. The CDR3 reads CASSLGGGLDEQFF.

This rearrangement joins TRBV5-1 to TRBJ2-5; TCRdb designates TRBD1, a call that cannot be tested without DNA. This CDR3 is 12 amino acids long. Looked up from germline, CDR1 is SGHRS and CDR2 is YFSETQ. The CDR3 protein is CASSDPGETQYF.

The CDR3 protein is CASGGDRRKEKLFF. V gene TRBV25-1 combines with J gene TRBJ1-4; TCRdb's D call of TRBD1 is untestable without DNA. The CDR3 is made up of 14 amino acids. Germline values: CDR1 MGHDK, CDR2 SYGVNS.

The V call is TRBV7-2, the J call TRBJ1-2; without DNA, the TCRdb call of TRBD1 cannot be checked. The CDR3 runs to 16 residues. From germline, CDR1 is SGHTA and CDR2 FQGNSA. The CDR3 loop reads CASSLAIQGSYYGYTF.

The V and J genes are TRBV5-1 and TRBJ2-7; TCRdb outputs TRBD2, but without DNA this stays unchecked. Germline CDR1 is SGHRS and CDR2 is YFSETQ. CDR3 length: 16 amino acids. The CDR3 loop reads CASSSPQGAGGYEQYF.

V usage is TRBV4-2 and J usage is TRBJ1-5; TCRdb outputs TRBD1, but without DNA this stays unchecked. Germline values: CDR1 LGHNA, CDR2 YNFKEQ. This CDR3 is built from 15 residues. Here the CDR3 reads CASSRGGEDNQPQHF.

V gene TRBV5-1 combines with J gene TRBJ2-5; TCRdb outputs TRBD1, but without DNA this stays unchecked. This CDR3 comprises 14 residues. Looked up from germline, CDR1 is SGHRS and CDR2 is YFSETQ. The CDR3 region is CASSFNGALETQYF.

J is TRBJ1-2 and V is TRBV12-3 or TRBV12-4. CDR3 length: 14 amino acids. CDR3 residues: CASSLEGIVYGYTF.

V gene TRBV4-3 combines with J gene TRBJ2-7; TCRdb's D call of TRBD1 is untestable without DNA. This CDR3 has 16 amino acids. The germline V gene encodes CDR1 LGHNA and CDR2 YSLEER. The CDR3: CASSQEVRTGTYEQYF.

The V gene is TRBV15, the J gene TRBJ2-7; the D gene TCRdb calls, TRBD1, cannot be checked with no DNA. The length of the CDR3 is 14 residues. The germline gives CDR1 LNHNV, CDR2 YYDKDF (reference sequence). This chain's CDR3 is CATSRAGQSYEQYF.

The CDR3 region is CASSQDRPAGAQNTQYF. The chain uses TRBV4-1 and TRBJ2-3; the D call from TCRdb, TRBD2, cannot be confirmed without DNA. Germline V CDR1 and CDR2: MGHRA, YSYEKL. The CDR3 consists of 17 residues.

The chain joins TRBV7-8 to TRBJ2-7. The CDR3 spans 13 residues. Per germline, CDR1 SGHVS and CDR2 FQNEAQ. This CDR3 reads CASSLSRTTEQYF.